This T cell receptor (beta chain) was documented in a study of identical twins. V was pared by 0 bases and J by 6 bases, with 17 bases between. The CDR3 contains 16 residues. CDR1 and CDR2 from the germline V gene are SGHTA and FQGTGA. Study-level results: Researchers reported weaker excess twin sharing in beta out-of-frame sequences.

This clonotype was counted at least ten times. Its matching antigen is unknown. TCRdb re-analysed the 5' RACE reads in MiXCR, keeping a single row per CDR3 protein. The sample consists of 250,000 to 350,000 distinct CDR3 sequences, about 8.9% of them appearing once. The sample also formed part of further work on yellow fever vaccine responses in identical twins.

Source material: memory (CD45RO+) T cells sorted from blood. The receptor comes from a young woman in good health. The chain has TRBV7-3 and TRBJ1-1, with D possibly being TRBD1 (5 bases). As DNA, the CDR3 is TGTGCCAGCAGCTTAACGTACGACAGCCTGACCTCTGAAGCTTTCTTT. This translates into CASSLTYDSLTSEAFF.